This T cell receptor (beta chain) was sequenced during a study of persistence of HIV-infected CD4 T cells. Study conclusions and caveats: Degenerate expanded CDR3beta sequences were enriched among CMV- and Gag-responding cells. Within sorted populations, more oligoclonal TCRs accompanied more oligoclonal proviruses.

Stimulation used 7.5 to 10 ug/mL lysate from CMV-infected fibroblasts. Sorted nonresponding memory CD4+ T cells were CD40L-negative, CD69-negative, CD45RO-high. The immunoSEQ assay was version 4, run in survey mode. The protocol was immunoSEQ multiplex PCR, while the TCRdb copy is restricted to in-frame clones and leaves out a portion. The sample has 25,000 to 35,000 clones, roughly 82% seen once. This clone was seen only a few times. The antigen is not known. The CDR3 is 14 amino acids. Trimming cost V 7 bases and J 9 bases, with 16 bases left between them. Germline V gene sequence: CDR1 MDHEN, CDR2 SYDVKM.

Sequenced material: CD4+ T cells sorted from PBMCs after approximately 20-hour stimulation, taken from a patient who received antiretroviral therapy. This rearrangement joins TRBV28 to TRBJ1-6; no definite D call. This TCR was sampled from an adult man with HIV who was CMV-seropositive. The CDR3, as DNA: TGTGCCAGCATCGCCCATGTCCCACGTTCACCCCTCCACTTT. Translating it yields CASIAHVPRSPLHF.